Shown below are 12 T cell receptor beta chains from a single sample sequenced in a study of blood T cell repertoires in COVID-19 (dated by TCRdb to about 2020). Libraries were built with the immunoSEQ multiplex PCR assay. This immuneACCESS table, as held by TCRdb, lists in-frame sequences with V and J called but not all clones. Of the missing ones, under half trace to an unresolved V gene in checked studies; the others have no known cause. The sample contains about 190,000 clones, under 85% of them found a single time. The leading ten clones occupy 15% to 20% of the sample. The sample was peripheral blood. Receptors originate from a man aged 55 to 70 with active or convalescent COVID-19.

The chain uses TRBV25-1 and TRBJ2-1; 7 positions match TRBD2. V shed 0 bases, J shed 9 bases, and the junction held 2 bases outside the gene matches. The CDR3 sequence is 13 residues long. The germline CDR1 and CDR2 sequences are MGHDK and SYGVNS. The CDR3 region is CASSEYREGEQFF. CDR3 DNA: TGTGCCAGCAGTGAATACAGGGAGGGTGAGCAGTTCTTC.

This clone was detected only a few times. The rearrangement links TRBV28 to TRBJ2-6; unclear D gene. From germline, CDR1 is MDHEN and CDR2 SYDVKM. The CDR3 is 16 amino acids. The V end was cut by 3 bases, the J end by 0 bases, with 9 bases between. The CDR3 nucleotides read TGTGCCAGCAGTTTCCCAGGCCTCTCTGGGGCCAACGTCCTGACTTTC. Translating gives CASSFPGLSGANVLTF.

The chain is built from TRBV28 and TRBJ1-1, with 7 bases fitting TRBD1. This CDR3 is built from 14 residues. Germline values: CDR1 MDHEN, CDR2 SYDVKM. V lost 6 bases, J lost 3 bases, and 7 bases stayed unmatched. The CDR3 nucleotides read TGTGCCAGCAGCCCCAGGGGGTTGCACACTGAAGCTTTCTTT. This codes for CASSPRGLHTEAFF.

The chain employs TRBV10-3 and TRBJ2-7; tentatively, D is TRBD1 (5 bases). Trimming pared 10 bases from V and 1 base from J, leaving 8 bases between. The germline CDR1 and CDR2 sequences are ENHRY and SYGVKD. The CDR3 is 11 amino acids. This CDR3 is CASRQSYEQYF. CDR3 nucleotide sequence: TGTGCCAGCCGACAGTCCTACGAGCAGTACTTC.

In DNA form, the CDR3 reads TGTGCCAGCTGTGGGGACAGAAATTCACCCCTCCACTTT. Amino acid sequence: CASCGDRNSPLHF. The chain couples TRBV18 to TRBJ1-6, with 7 bases identical to TRBD1. J lost 7 bases, V lost 7 bases, and 4 bases had no gene match. The CDR3 length is 13 residues. The V gene's germline CDR1 is KGHSH and CDR2 LQKENI.

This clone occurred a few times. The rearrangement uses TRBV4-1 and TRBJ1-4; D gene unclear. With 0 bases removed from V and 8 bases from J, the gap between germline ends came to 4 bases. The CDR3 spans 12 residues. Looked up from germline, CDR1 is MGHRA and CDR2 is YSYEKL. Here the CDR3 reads CASSQDREKLFF. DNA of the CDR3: TGCGCCAGCAGCCAAGATCGGGAAAAACTGTTTTTT.

This CDR3 is CASRYRGGKTEAFF. In DNA form, the CDR3 reads TGTGCCAGCCGATACAGGGGGGGAAAAACTGAAGCTTTCTTT. This sequence joins TRBV18 and TRBJ1-1, with 8 bases lining up with TRBD1. The CDR3 runs to 14 residues. V lost 8 bases to trimming and J lost 5 bases; unmatched junction nucleotides: 10. Germline lookup yields CDR1 KGHSH and CDR2 LQKENI.

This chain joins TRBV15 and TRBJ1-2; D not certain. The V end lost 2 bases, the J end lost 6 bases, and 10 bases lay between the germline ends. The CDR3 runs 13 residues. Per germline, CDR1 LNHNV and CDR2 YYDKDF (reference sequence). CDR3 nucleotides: TGTGCCACCAGCAGATACAACATGGATGGCTACACCTTC. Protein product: CATSRYNMDGYTF.

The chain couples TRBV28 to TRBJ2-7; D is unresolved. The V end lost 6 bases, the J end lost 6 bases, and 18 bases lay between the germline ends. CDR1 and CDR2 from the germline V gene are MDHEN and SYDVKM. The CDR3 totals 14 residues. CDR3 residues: CASSVGDLTGEQYF. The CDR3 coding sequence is TGTGCCAGCAGCGTTGGTGACCTGACTGGCGAGCAGTACTTC.

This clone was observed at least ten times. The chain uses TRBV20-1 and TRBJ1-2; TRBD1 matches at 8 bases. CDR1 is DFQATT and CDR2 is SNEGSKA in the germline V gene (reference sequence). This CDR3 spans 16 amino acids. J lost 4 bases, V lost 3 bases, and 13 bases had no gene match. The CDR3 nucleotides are TGCAGTGCTAGTGGCCCGGGGCAGGGGGCTGGCTATGGCTACACCTTC. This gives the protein CSASGPGQGAGYGYTF.

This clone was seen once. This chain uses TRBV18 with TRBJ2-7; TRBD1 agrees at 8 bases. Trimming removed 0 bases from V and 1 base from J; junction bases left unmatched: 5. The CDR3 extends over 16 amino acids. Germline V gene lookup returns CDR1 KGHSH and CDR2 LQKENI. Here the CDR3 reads CASSPPGQGKSYEQYF. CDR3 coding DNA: TGTGCCAGCTCACCACCCGGACAGGGCAAATCCTACGAGCAGTACTTC.

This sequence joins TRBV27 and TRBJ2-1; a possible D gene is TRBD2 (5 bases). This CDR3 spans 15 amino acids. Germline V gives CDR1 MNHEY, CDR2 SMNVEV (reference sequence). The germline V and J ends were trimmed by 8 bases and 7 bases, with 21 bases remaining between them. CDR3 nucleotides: TGTGCCAGCCGACTCCGAGCAGCGGCGCAGAATGAGCAGTTCTTC. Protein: CASRLRAAAQNEQFF.